This passage covers 24 T cell receptor beta chains from one sample sequenced in a study of response to subunit inactivated influenza vaccine. TCRdb re-derived calls from the RT-PCR reads in MiXCR, one entry per CDR3 protein. The table records just under 550,000 distinct CDR3 sequences, under 30% of them present only once. These same records also appear under a second study, on T cells expressing NK-cell markers. According to that study: 5'RACE template switching built TCR beta cDNA with unique molecular identifiers.

The starting material was CD4+ T cells sorted from PBMCs, obtained approximately 13 days after vaccination. These receptors all come from a man aged 50-60 years who received an inactivated influenza vaccine.

This clonotype was seen a handful of times. The V gene is TRBV12-3 or TRBV12-4, the J gene TRBJ2-7; 13 bases are a match to TRBD2. The CDR3 runs 15 residues. Trimming at V came to 7 bases and at J to 7 bases, leaving 10 bases not matched to a gene. The CDR3 spells CASTPTGTSGEEQYF. The CDR3 DNA reads TGTGCCAGCACTCCCACCGGGACTAGCGGGGAGGAGCAGTACTTC.

There are a few counts of this clonotype. The chain links TRBV20-1 to TRBJ1-6, with TRBD1 matching 7 bases. In germline, CDR1 is DFQATT, CDR2 SNEGSKA (reference sequence). This CDR3 has 14 amino acids. Trimming at V came to 5 bases and at J to 2 bases, leaving 3 bases not matched to a gene. The CDR3 spells CSARGGPYNSPLHF. CDR3 DNA sequence: TGCAGTGCTCGAGGGGGCCCCTATAATTCACCCCTCCACTTT.

The V and J genes are TRBV7-9 and TRBJ2-5, with D tentatively TRBD1 (6 bases). The CDR3 spans 15 residues. Looked up from germline, CDR1 is SEHNR and CDR2 is FQNEAQ (reference sequence). Trimming shortened V by 5 bases and J by 1 base, and 14 bases separated the two germline ends. The CDR3 is CASSLLQGLQETQYF. CDR3 DNA sequence: TGTGCCAGCAGCCTTTTACAGGGCCTCCAAGAGACCCAGTACTTC.

The chain employs TRBV12-3 or TRBV12-4 and TRBJ2-7, with 13 bases lining up with TRBD2. The junction had 4 bases not matched to a gene; V was cut back by 4 bases and J by 7 bases. The CDR3 extends over 14 amino acids. CDR3 bases: TGTGCCAGCAGTTGGACTAGCGGGAGAAGAGAGCAGTACTTC. This sequence encodes CASSWTSGRREQYF.

The chain employs TRBV27 and TRBJ2-7, with D perhaps TRBD2 (6 bases). Per the germline V gene, CDR1 is MNHEY and CDR2 is SMNVEV (reference sequence). V was shortened by 6 bases and J by 3 bases, with 12 bases between the two germline ends. The CDR3 spans 13 residues. CDR3 nucleotides: TGTGCCAGCAGGATGTCGGGACTCTACGAGCAGTACTTC. Its translation: CASRMSGLYEQYF.

The chain recombines TRBV30 with TRBJ2-7; 7 bases align to TRBD1. The V gene's germline CDR1 is GTSNPN and CDR2 SVGIG (reference sequence). Germline trimming cut 4 bases from V and 2 bases from J; bases unmatched to any gene: 8. The CDR3 spans 14 residues. CDR3 sequence (DNA): TGTGCCTGGAATATTGAGGGGGCCACCTACGAGCAGTACTTC. This sequence encodes CAWNIEGATYEQYF.

This clonotype was seen a handful of times. V and J are TRBV7-9 and TRBJ1-1; D ambiguous. CDR1 is SEHNR, CDR2 FQNEAQ, per germline (reference sequence). V was trimmed by 1 base and J by 1 base, leaving 13 bases between them. CDR3 length: 16 residues. CDR3 protein: CASSLEGALKNTEAFF. CDR3 DNA sequence: TGTGCCAGCAGCTTAGAGGGCGCTCTGAAGAACACTGAAGCTTTCTTT.

This clonotype was seen only a few times. V and J are TRBV29-1 and TRBJ2-1, with TRBD1 as a possible D gene (6 bases). Germline V lookup: CDR1 SQVTM, CDR2 ANQGSEA. The CDR3 is made up of 13 amino acids. V was trimmed by 4 bases and J by 4 bases, leaving 11 bases between them. CDR3 protein: CSVARDRYNEQFF. CDR3 sequence (DNA): TGCAGCGTTGCCCGAGACAGGTACAATGAGCAGTTCTTC.

This chain joins TRBV4-1 and TRBJ2-1; D perhaps matches TRBD1 (6 bases). Trimming stripped 8 bases from V and 10 bases from J, with 27 bases between. This CDR3 is built from 16 residues. Germline loops: CDR1 MGHRA, CDR2 YSYEKL. The CDR3 nucleotides are TGCGCCAGCGGCACTGGCTTACGGGACATCTTTAAAGAGCAGTTCTTC. This encodes CASGTGLRDIFKEQFF.

In this sample, this clonotype turned up a few times. The rearrangement links TRBV3-1 to TRBJ2-1, with 11 bases lining up with TRBD2. The germline CDR1 and CDR2 sequences are LGHDT and YNNKEL (reference sequence). V shed 0 bases, J shed 4 bases, and the junction held 2 bases outside the gene matches. The CDR3 is 16 amino acids. The CDR3 loop reads CASSQEASGGYNEQFF. The CDR3 DNA follows: TGTGCCAGCAGCCAAGAGGCTAGCGGGGGGTACAATGAGCAGTTCTTC.

This clonotype occurred a few times. The rearrangement joins TRBV28 to TRBJ2-2; D uncertain. The CDR3 sequence is 15 residues long. The germline V gene has CDR1 MDHEN and CDR2 SYDVKM. V was trimmed by 3 bases and J by 0 bases, leaving 8 bases between them. This CDR3 is CASSFSPPNTGELFF. The CDR3 DNA follows: TGTGCCAGCAGTTTCTCGCCACCGAACACCGGGGAGCTGTTTTTT.

This clonotype has only a few counts. The CDR3 sequence: CIARGSYNEQFF. The DNA for the CDR3 is TGCATAGCCCGCGGCTCCTACAATGAGCAGTTCTTC. V is TRBV20-1 and J is TRBJ2-1; no firm D call. CDR1 is DFQATT and CDR2 is SNEGSKA in the germline V gene (reference sequence). The CDR3 sequence is 12 residues long.

The count of this clonotype is one. The genes are TRBV12-3 or TRBV12-4 and TRBJ2-7; tentative D call: TRBD1 (6 bases). This CDR3 is 13 amino acids long. V was trimmed by 2 bases and J by 6 bases, leaving 11 bases between them. For the CDR3, the DNA is TGTGCCAGCAGTTTAAAACAGGGAGTCGAGCAGTACTTC. This codes for CASSLKQGVEQYF.

Only a few counts were recorded for this clonotype. The chain links TRBV5-1 to TRBJ1-2; 7 bases match TRBD1. The CDR3 has 16 residues. Germline values: CDR1 SGHRS, CDR2 YFSETQ. Losses at the gene ends were 0 bases for V and 0 bases for J; bases not matched to a gene: 5. The CDR3 spells CASSLEGGKTNYGYTF. CDR3 coding DNA: TGCGCCAGCAGCTTGGAAGGGGGCAAGACTAACTATGGCTACACCTTC.

This clonotype has a handful of counts. The V call is TRBV7-2, the J call TRBJ2-2, with 14 bases lining up with TRBD2. The V segment lost 3 bases and the J segment 4 bases; nucleotides outside the gene matches: 1. Germline assignment: CDR1 SGHTA and CDR2 FQGNSA. The CDR3 is made up of 16 amino acids. The CDR3 nucleotides are TGTGCCAGCAGCTTGACTAGCGGGAGGGTCACCGGGGAGCTGTTTTTT. Translating gives CASSLTSGRVTGELFF. Complete variable domain (other parts from reference TRBV7-2 and TRBJ2-2): GAGVSQSPSNKVTEKGKDVELRCDPISGHTALYWYRQSLGQGLEFLIYFQGNSAPDKSGLPSDRFSAERTGGSVSTLTIQRTQQEDSAVYLCASSLTSGRVTGELFFGEGSRLTVL.

The chain recombines TRBV30 with TRBJ1-1, with 7 bases matching TRBD1. Trimming cost V 5 bases and J 1 base; bases outside gene matches: 4. Germline V gene data show CDR1 as GTSNPN and CDR2 as SVGIG (reference sequence). The CDR3 contains 13 residues. The CDR3 spells CAWVGQANTEAFF. The CDR3 DNA is TGTGCCTGGGTCGGACAGGCGAACACTGAAGCTTTCTTT.

This chain joins TRBV4-3 and TRBJ2-1, with TRBD2 matching over 10 bases. CDR1 and CDR2 (germline): LGHNA, YSLEER. V was clipped by 0 bases and J by 0 bases; unmatched bases: 2. The CDR3 sequence is 17 residues long. CDR3 sequence (DNA): TGCGCCAGCAGCCAAGATGCTAGCGGGAGCTCCTACAATGAGCAGTTCTTC. It is translated as CASSQDASGSSYNEQFF.

This chain links TRBV20-1 with TRBJ2-7; 9 bases are shared with TRBD2. V was clipped by 4 bases and J by 2 bases; unmatched bases: 3. The CDR3 sequence is 13 residues long. Germline values: CDR1 DFQATT, CDR2 SNEGSKA (reference sequence). The CDR3: CSAKLAGAYEQYF. The CDR3 DNA follows: TGCAGTGCTAAGTTAGCGGGAGCCTACGAGCAGTACTTC.

The rearrangement links TRBV9 to TRBJ2-7; 9 bases are a match to TRBD1. Trimming took 0 bases from V and 7 from J; bases not matched to a gene: 8. The length of the CDR3 is 15 residues. CDR1 is SGDLS and CDR2 is YYNGEE in the germline V gene. The CDR3 loop reads CASSVVPTGGREQYF. In nucleotides, the CDR3 is TGTGCCAGCAGCGTAGTTCCGACAGGGGGTCGGGAGCAGTACTTC.

The chain recombines TRBV3-1 with TRBJ1-3; D is ambiguous. This CDR3 has 15 residues. The germline CDR1 and CDR2 sequences are LGHDT and YNNKEL (reference sequence). The V and J ends lost 0 bases and 5 bases respectively, with 11 bases between them. CDR3 amino acids: CASSQEPWRRNTIYF. The CDR3, as DNA: TGTGCCAGCAGCCAAGAACCATGGAGGCGAAACACCATATATTTT. Variable domain in full (rest from reference TRBV3-1 and TRBJ1-3): DTAVSQTPKYLVTQMGNDKSIKCEQNLGHDTMYWYKQDSKKFLKIMFSYNNKELIINETVPNRFSPKSPDKAHLNLHINSLELGDSAVYFCASSQEPWRRNTIYFGEGSWLTVV.

This clonotype was detected many times. The V call is TRBV13, the J call TRBJ2-7; 7 bases match TRBD2. The CDR3 contains 15 residues. The germline gives CDR1 PRHDT, CDR2 FYEKMQ (reference sequence). V lost 5 bases, J lost 2 bases, and 9 bases stayed unmatched. Here the CDR3 reads CASSPKAGETYEQYF. In DNA form, the CDR3 reads TGTGCCAGCAGCCCCAAGGCGGGAGAGACCTACGAGCAGTACTTC.

This clonotype was found a few times. V is TRBV7-2 and J is TRBJ2-3, with D possibly being TRBD1 (6 bases). CDR3 size: 18 residues. The germline CDR1 and CDR2 sequences are SGHTA and FQGNSA. Trimming took off 6 bases at V and 3 bases at J, with 25 bases between the two ends. This CDR3 is CASSLNGQLSFGTDTQYF. CDR3 in DNA: TGTGCCAGCAGTCTTAACGGACAGCTATCTTTTGGAACAGATACGCAGTATTTT.

V is TRBV5-1 and J is TRBJ2-3; 7 nucleotides agree with TRBD1. The CDR3 is 14 amino acids. Germline loops: CDR1 SGHRS, CDR2 YFSETQ. J lost 5 bases, V lost 0 bases, and 3 bases had no gene match. The CDR3 protein is CASSLETGRDTQYF. CDR3 DNA sequence: TGCGCCAGCAGCTTGGAGACAGGGAGAGATACGCAGTATTTT.

The genes are TRBV7-8 and TRBJ2-2, with TRBD2 matching 7 bases. Trimming took 3 bases from V and 4 from J; bases not matched to a gene: 5. The germline CDR1 and CDR2 sequences are SGHVS and FQNEAQ. CDR3 size: 15 residues. CDR3 sequence: CASSFGRYFTGELFF. Written as DNA, the CDR3 is TGTGCCAGCAGCTTCGGGAGGTACTTCACCGGGGAGCTGTTTTTT.